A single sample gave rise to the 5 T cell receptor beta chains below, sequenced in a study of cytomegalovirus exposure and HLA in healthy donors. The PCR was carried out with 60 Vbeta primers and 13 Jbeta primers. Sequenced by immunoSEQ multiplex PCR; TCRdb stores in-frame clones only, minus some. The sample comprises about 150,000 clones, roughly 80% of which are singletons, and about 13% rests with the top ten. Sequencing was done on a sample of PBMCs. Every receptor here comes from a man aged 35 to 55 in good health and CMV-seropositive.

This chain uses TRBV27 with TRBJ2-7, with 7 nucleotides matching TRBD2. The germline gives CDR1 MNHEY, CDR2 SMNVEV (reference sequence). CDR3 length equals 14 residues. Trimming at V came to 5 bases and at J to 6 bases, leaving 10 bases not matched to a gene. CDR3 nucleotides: TGTGCCAGCAGTCCCTGGGGGGGGACGGGCGAGCAGTACTTC. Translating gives CASSPWGGTGEQYF.

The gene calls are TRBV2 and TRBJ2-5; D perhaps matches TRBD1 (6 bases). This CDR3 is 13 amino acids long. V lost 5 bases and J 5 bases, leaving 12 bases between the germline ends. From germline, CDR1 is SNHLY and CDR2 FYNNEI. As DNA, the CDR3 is TGTGCCAGCAGTAAGGGTAGGGGGGAGACCCAGTACTTC. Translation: CASSKGRGETQYF.

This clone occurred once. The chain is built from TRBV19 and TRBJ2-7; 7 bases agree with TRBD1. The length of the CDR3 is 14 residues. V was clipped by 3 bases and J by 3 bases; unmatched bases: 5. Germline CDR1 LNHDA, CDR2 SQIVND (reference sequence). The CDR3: CASSIRGQVYEQYF. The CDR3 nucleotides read TGTGCCAGTAGTATCCGAGGACAGGTCTACGAGCAGTACTTC.

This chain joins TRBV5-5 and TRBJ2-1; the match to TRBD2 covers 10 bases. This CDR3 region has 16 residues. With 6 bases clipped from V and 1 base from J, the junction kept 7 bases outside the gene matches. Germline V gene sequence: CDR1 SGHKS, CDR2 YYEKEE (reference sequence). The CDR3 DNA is TGTGCCAGCACCCCCCTAGCGGGAGAATCCTACAATGAGCAGTTCTTC. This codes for CASTPLAGESYNEQFF. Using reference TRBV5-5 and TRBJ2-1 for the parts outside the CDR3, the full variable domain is DAGVTQSPTHLIKTRGQQVTLRCSPISGHKSVSWYQQVLGQGPQFIFQYYEKEERGRGNFPDRFSARQFPNYSSELNVNALLLGDSALYLCASTPLAGESYNEQFFGPGTRLTVL.

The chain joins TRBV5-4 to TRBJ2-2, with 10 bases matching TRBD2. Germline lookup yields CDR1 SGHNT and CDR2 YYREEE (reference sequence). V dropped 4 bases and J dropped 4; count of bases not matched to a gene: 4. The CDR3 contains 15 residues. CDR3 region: CASSPRLAGTGELFF. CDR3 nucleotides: TGTGCCAGCAGCCCAAGACTAGCGGGCACCGGGGAGCTGTTTTTT.